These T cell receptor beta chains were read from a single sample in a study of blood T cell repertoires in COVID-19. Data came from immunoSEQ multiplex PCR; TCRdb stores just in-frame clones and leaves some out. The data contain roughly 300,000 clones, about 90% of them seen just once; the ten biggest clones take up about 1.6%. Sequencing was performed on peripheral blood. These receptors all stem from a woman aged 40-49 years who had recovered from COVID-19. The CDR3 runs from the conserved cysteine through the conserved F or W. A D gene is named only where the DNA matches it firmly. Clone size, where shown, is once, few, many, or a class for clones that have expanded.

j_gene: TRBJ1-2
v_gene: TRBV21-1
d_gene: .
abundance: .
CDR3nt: TGTGCCACCCAGTCCCCAACAGGGGCCTATGGCTACACCTTC
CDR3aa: CATQSPTGAYGYTF

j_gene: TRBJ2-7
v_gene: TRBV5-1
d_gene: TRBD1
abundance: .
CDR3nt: TGCGCCAGCAGGCCGGGACAGACCTCCTACGAGCAGTACTTC
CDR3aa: CASRPGQTSYEQYF

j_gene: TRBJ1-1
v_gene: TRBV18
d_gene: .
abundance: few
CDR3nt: TGTGCCAGCTCACCGAATTTCCGGACTGAAGCTTTCTTT
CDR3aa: CASSPNFRTEAFF

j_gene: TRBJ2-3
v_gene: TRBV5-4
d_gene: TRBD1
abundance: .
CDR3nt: TGTGCCAGCAGCTTACGACAGGGAACAGATACGCAGTATTTT
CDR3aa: CASSLRQGTDTQYF

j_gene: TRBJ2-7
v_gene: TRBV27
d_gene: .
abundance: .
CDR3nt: TGTGCCAGCAGTTTACGGAGATTCGACTACGAGCAGTACTTC
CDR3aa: CASSLRRFDYEQYF

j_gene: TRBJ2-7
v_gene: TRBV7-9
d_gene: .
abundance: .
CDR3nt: TGTGCCAGCAGCTTAGCCAGGGGCGCGTACGAGCAGTACTTC
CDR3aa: CASSLARGAYEQYF

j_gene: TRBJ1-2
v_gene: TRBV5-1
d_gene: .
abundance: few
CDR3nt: TGCGCCAGCAGCTCCGAGGGAGTGATCTATGGCTACACCTTC
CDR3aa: CASSSEGVIYGYTF

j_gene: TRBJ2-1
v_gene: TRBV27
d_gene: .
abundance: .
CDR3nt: TGTGCCAGCAGTTTATTGGGCCCTCATACCCTGAATGAGCAGTTCTTC
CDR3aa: CASSLLGPHTLNEQFF

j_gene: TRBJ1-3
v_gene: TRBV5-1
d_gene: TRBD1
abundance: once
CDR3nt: TGCGCCAGCAGCCCGACCGGGACAGGGTCTGGAAACACCATATATTTT
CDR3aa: CASSPTGTGSGNTIYF

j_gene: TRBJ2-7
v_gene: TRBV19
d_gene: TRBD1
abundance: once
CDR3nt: TGTGCCAGTAGTACCCGACAGGGTTTCGTCGAGCAGTACTTC
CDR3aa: CASSTRQGFVEQYF

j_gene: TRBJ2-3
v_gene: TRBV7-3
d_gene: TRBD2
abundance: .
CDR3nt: TGTGCCAGCAGCTTGGGGGGGACGAGCACAGATACGCAGTATTTT
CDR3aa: CASSLGGTSTDTQYF

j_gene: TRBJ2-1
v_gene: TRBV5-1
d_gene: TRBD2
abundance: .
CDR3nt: TGCGCCAGCAGCTTGGTAGGGATAGCGGGGGGGCCGAGGGATGAGCAGTTCTTC
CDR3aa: CASSLVGIAGGPRDEQFF

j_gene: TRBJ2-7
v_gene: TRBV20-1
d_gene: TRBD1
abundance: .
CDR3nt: TGCAGTGCTAGTAGCCAGGGGGCCGGGCCCTACGAGCAGTACTTC
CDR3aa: CSASSQGAGPYEQYF

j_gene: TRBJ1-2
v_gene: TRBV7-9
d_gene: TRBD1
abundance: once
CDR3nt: TGTGCCAGCAGCTCAACAGGGGGCCAGCCTGGCTACACCTTC
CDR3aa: CASSSTGGQPGYTF

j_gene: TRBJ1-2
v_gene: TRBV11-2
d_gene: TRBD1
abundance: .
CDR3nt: TGTGCCAGCAGCTTGACAGGGGGAGCTAACTATGGCTACACCTTC
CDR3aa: CASSLTGGANYGYTF

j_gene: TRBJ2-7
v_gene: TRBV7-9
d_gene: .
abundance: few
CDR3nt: TGTGCCAGCAGCTTAGAACAAAGCTCCTACGAGCAGTACTTC
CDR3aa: CASSLEQSSYEQYF

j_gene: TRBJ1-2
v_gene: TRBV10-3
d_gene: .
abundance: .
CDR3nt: TGTGCCATCACTGGGCTCTTGGACTATGGCTACACCTTC
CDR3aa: CAITGLLDYGYTF

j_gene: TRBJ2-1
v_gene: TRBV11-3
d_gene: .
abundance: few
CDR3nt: TGTGCCAGCAGCTTAGAAGAGTACAATGAGCAGTTCTTC
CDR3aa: CASSLEEYNEQFF

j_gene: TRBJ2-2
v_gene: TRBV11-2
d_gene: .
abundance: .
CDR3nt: TGTGCCAGCAGCTTAGAACCGGGAACCGGGGAGCTGTTTTTT
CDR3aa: CASSLEPGTGELFF

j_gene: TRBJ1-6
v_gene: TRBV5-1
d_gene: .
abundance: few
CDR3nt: TGCGCCAGCAGCTTGGAAGGGACACAGAGTTCACCCCTCCACTTT
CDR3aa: CASSLEGTQSSPLHF

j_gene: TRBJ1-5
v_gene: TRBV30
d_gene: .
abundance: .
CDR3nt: TGTGCCTGGAGTTACGGTCGCAATCAGCCCCAGCATTTT
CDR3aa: CAWSYGRNQPQHF

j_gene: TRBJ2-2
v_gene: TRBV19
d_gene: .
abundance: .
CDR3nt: TGTGCCAGTAGTACATGGACAATTTCCACCGGGGAGCTGTTTTTT
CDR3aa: CASSTWTISTGELFF

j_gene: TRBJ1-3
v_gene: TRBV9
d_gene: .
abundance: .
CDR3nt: TGTGCCAGCAGCCCGCGGGGAAACACCATATATTTT
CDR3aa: CASSPRGNTIYF

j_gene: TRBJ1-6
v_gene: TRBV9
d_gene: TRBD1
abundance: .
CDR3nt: TGTGCCAGCAGCGTACGGGGGACAGGGTCTTCACCCCTCCACTTT
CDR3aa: CASSVRGTGSSPLHF

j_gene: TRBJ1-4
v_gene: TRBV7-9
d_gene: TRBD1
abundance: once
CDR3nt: TGTGCCAGCAGCTTGGGGCAGGGGGCGTTAAATGAAAAACTGTTTTTT
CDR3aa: CASSLGQGALNEKLFF

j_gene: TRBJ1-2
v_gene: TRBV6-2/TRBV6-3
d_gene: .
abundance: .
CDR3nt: TGTGCCAGCAGTATGCGGGAACATGGCTACACCTTC
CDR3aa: CASSMREHGYTF

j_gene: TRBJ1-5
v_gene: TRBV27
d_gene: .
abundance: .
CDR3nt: TGTGCCAGCAGTTTAGCCCCCGGGTATAGCAATCAGCCCCAGCATTTT
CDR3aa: CASSLAPGYSNQPQHF

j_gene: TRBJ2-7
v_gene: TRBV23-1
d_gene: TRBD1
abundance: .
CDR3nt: TGCGCCAGCAGTCAACCCGGGACAGTAGATCCCTACGAGCAGTACTTC
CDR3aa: CASSQPGTVDPYEQYF

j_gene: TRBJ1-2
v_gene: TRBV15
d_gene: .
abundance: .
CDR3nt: TGTGCCACCAGCAGAGATTCAGGCAGAGCTAACTATGGCTACACCTTC
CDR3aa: CATSRDSGRANYGYTF

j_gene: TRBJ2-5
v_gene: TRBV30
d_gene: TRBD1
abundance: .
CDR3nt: TGTGCCTGGAGTGCCGACACGGACAGGGCTCAGACCCAGTACTTC
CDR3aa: CAWSADTDRAQTQYF

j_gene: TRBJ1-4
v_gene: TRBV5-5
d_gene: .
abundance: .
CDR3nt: TGTGCCAGCAGCTTGGATTGGGGCACCCCGCGTGAAAAACTGTTTTTT
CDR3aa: CASSLDWGTPREKLFF

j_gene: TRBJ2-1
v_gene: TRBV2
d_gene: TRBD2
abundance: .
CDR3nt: TGTGCCAGCAGCGAGCGGGGCAACTCCTACAATGAGCAGTTCTTC
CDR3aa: CASSERGNSYNEQFF

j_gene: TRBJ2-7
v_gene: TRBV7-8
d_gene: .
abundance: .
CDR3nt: TGTGCCAGCTCAAGGACTACTCCCTACGAGCAGTACTTC
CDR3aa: CASSRTTPYEQYF

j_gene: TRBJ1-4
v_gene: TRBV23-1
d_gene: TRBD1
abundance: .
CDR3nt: TGCGCCAGCCGCGACAGGGGGTTTCGTTCAACTAATGAAAAACTGTTTTTT
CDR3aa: CASRDRGFRSTNEKLFF

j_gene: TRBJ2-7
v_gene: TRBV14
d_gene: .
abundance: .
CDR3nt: TGTGCCAGCAGCCAACAGGGCTCCTACGAGCAGTACTTC
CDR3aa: CASSQQGSYEQYF

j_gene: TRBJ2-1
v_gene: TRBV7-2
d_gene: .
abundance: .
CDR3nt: TGTGCCAGCAGCCCCCGGATGCGTCTCGGGGAGCAGTTCTTC
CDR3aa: CASSPRMRLGEQFF

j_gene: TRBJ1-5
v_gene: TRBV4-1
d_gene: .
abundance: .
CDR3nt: TGCGCCAGCAGCCAAGACAGGGCCCGTGGCAATCAGCCCCAGCATTTT
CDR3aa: CASSQDRARGNQPQHF

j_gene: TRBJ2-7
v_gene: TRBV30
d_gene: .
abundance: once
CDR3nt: TGTGCCTGGAGTGTAAGGAGGGGACAGTTACCCTACGAGCAGTACTTC
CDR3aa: CAWSVRRGQLPYEQYF

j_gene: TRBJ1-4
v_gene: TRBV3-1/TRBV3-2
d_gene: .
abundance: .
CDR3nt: TGTGCCAGCAGCCAAATTTCGAGGGAAAAACTGTTTTTT
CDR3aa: CASSQISREKLFF

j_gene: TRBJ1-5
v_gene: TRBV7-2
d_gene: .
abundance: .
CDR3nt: TGTGCCAGCAGTCCTACAGGGTATCAGCCCCAGCATTTT
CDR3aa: CASSPTGYQPQHF

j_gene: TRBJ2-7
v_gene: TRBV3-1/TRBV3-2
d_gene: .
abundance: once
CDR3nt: TGTGCCAGCAGCCCCCGACAGGCCCCCTACGAGCAGTACTTC
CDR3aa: CASSPRQAPYEQYF

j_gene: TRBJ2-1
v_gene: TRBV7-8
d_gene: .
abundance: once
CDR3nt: TGTGCCAGCAGCTTAGGGGGCGTGGGCAGCTGGTGGCAGTTCTTC
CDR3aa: CASSLGGVGSWWQFF

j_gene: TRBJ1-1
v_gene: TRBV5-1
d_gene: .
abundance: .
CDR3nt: TGCGCCAGCAGCTTCGGGGGGTCTTTTACTGAAGCTTTCTTT
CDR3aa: CASSFGGSFTEAFF

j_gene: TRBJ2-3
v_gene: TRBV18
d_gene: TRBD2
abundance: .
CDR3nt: TGTGCCAGCTCACCAATCGGGGGGGTTAGCACAGATACGCAGTATTTT
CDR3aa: CASSPIGGVSTDTQYF

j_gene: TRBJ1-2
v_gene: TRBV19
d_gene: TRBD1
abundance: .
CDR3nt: TGTGCCAGTACTAAAACGATTACCGGGACAGGGGTGTATGGCTACACCTTC
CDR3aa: CASTKTITGTGVYGYTF

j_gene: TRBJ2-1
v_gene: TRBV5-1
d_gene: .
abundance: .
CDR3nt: TGCGCCAGCAGCTTGGAGGGGGGGATCGATGAGCAGTTCTTC
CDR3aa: CASSLEGGIDEQFF

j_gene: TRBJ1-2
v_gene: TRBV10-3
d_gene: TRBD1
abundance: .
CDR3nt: TGTGCCATCAGTGAGGGACAGGGCGGGGGCTACACCTTC
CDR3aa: CAISEGQGGGYTF

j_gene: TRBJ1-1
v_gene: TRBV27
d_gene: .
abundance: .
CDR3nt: TGTGCCAGCGCCCCTGTCGGCGGAGACACTGAAGCTTTCTTT
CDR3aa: CASAPVGGDTEAFF

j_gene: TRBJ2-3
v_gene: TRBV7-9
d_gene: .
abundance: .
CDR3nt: TGTGCCAGCAGCTTAGTACGGGGGAGCACAGATACGCAGTATTTT
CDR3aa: CASSLVRGSTDTQYF

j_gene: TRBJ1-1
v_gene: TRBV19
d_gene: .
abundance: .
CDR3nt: TGTGCCAGTAGTATAGATCGAGGTGAAGCTTTCTTT
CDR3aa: CASSIDRGEAFF

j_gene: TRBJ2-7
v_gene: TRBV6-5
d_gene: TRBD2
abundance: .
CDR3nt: TGTGCCAGCCTCGGCGGGGGGGCCTCCTACGAGCAGTACTTC
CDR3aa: CASLGGGASYEQYF

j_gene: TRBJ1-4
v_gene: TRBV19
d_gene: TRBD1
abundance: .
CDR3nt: TGTGCCAGTAGTCCACGGACAGGGTTGTGGGAAAAACTGTTTTTT
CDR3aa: CASSPRTGLWEKLFF